This TCR beta chain was recovered during a study of cytomegalovirus exposure and HLA in healthy donors. Study as a whole: Most donors, just over 80% of around 400 genotyped, fell in the Caucasian-associated ancestry cluster.

This PCR relied on a set of 60 Vbeta primers and 13 Jbeta primers. The method was immunoSEQ multiplex PCR; TCRdb's version includes in-frame clones alone and lacks a portion of them. Among 180,000 or so clones listed, roughly 76% were seen once. Trimming removed 4 bases from V and 6 bases from J, with 10 bases in between. This CDR3 is built from 13 residues. Germline CDR1 and CDR2: MNHEY and SMNVEV (reference sequence). This TCR came from a woman aged 18-29 years in good health and CMV-seropositive. The V and J genes are TRBV27 and TRBJ1-5; no reliable D call. The material sequenced was PBMCs. CDR3 in DNA: TGTGCCAGCAGTTCACGGGGTCCTCAGCCCCAGCATTTT. It yields the protein CASSSRGPQPQHF.